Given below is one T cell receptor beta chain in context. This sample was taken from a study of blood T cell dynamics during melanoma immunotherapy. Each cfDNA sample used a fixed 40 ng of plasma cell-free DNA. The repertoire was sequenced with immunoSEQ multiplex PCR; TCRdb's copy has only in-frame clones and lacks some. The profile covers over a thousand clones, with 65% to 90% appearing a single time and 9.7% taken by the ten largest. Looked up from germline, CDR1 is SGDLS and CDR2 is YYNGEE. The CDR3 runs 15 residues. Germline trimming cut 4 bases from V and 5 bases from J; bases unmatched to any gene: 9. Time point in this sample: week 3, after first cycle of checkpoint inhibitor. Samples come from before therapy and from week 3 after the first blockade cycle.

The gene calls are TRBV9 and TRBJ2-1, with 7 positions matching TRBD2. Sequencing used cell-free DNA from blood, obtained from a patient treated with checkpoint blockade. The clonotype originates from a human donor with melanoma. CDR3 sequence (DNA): TGTGCCAGCAGCAGAACTAGCGCGGCAAACAATGAGCAGTTCTTC. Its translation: CASSRTSAANNEQFF.